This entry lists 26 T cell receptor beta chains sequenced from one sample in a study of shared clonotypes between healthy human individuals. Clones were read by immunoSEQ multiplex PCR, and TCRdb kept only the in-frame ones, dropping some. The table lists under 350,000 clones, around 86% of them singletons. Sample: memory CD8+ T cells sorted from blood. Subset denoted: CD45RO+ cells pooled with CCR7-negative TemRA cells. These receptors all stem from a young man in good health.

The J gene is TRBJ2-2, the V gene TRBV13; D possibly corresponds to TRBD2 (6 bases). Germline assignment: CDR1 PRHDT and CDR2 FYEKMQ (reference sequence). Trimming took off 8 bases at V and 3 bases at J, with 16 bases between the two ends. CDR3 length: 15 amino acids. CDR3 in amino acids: CASAQGGTYTGELFF. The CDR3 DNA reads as TGTGCCAGCGCCCAAGGCGGGACCTACACCGGGGAGCTGTTTTTT. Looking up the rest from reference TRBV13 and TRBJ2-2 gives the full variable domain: AAGVIQSPRHLIKEKRETATLKCYPIPRHDTVYWYQQGPGQDPQFLISFYEKMQSDKGSIPDRFSAQQFSDYHSELNMSSLELGDSALYFCASAQGGTYTGELFFGEGSRLTVL.

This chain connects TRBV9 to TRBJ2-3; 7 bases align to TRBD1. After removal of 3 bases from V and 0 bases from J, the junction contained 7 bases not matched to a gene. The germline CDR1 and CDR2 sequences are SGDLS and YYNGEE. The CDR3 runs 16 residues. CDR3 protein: CASSEGQFPSTDTQYF. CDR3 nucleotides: TGTGCCAGCAGCGAGGGACAGTTCCCTAGCACAGATACGCAGTATTTT.

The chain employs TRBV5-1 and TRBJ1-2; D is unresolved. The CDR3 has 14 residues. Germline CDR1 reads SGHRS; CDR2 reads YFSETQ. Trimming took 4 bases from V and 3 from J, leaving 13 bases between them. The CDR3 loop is CASSRKVRYYGYTF. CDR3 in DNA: TGCGCCAGCAGCCGCAAAGTTCGCTACTATGGCTACACCTTC.

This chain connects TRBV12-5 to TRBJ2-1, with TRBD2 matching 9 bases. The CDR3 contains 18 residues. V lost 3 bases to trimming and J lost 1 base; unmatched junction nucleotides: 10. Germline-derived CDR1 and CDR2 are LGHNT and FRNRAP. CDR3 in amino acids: CASGLVAGEDRSYNEQFF. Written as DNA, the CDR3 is TGTGCTAGTGGTTTAGTAGCGGGGGAAGACAGATCCTACAATGAGCAGTTCTTC. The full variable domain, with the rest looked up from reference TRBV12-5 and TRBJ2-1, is DARVTQTPRHKVTEMGQEVTMRCQPILGHNTVFWYRQTMMQGLELLAYFRNRAPLDDSGMPKDRFSAEMPDATLATLKIQPSEPRDSAVYFCASGLVAGEDRSYNEQFFGPGTRLTVL.

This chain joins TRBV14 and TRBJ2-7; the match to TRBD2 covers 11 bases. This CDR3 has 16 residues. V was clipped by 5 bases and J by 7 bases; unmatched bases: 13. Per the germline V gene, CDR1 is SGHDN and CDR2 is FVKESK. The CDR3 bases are TGTGCCAGCAGCGCCCTGGGACTAGCGGCCTTCGGGGAGCAGTACTTC. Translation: CASSALGLAAFGEQYF.

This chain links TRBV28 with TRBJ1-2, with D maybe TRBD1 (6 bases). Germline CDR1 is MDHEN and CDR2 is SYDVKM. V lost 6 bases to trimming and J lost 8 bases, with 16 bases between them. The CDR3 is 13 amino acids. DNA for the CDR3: TGTGCCAGCAGACCTTACAGGGCTGACGGCTACACCTTC. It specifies CASRPYRADGYTF.

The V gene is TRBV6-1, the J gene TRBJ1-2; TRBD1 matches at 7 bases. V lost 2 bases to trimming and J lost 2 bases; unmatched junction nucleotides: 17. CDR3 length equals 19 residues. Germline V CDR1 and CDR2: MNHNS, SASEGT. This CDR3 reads CASSESKGGGFGPNYGYTF. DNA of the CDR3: TGTGCCAGCAGTGAATCCAAAGGGGGCGGTTTCGGTCCAAACTATGGCTACACCTTC.

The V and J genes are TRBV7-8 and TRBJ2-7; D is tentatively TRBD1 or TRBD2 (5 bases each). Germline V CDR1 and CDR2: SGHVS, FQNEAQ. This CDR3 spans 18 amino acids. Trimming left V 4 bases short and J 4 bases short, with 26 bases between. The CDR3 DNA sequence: TGTGCCAGCAGCTATTCCTTAGGGACGGGACCTCCCTTATACGAGCAGTACTTC. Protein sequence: CASSYSLGTGPPLYEQYF.

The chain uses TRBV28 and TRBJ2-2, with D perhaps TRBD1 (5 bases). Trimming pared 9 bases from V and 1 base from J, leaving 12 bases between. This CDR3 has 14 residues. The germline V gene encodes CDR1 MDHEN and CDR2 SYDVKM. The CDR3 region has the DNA TGTGCCAGTCAGGGTTGGGGGAACACCGGGGAGCTGTTTTTT. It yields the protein CASQGWGNTGELFF.

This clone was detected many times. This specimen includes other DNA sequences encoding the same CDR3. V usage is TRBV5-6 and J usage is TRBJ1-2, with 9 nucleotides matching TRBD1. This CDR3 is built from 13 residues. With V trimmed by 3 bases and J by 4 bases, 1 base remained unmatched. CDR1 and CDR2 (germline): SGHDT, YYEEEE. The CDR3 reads CASSSGQGYGYTF. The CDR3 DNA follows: TGTGCCAGCAGCTCGGGACAGGGCTATGGCTACACCTTC.

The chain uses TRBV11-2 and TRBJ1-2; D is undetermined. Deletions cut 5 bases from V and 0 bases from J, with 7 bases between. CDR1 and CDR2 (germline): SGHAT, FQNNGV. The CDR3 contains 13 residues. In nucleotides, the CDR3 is TGTGCCAGCAGCATGACCACTAACTATGGCTACACCTTC. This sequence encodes CASSMTTNYGYTF.

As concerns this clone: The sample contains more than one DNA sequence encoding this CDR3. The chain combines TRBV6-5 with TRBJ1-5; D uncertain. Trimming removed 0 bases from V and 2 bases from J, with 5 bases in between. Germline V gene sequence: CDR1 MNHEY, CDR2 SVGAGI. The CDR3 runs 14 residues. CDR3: CASSYSEGNQPQHF. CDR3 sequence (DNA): TGTGCCAGCAGTTACTCCGAGGGCAATCAGCCCCAGCATTTT.

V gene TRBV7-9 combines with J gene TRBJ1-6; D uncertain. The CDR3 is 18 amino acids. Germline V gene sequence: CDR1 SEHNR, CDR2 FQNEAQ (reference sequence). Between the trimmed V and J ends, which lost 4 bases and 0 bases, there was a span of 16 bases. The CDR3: CASSSMSWESSYNSPLHF. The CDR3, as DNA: TGTGCCAGCAGCTCCATGTCGTGGGAAAGCTCCTATAATTCACCCCTCCACTTT.

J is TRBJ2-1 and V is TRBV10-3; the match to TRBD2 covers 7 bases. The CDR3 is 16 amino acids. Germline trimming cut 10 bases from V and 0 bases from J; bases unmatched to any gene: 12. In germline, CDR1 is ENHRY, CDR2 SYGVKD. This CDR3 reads CATNPLAESSYNEQFF. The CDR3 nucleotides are TGTGCCACCAATCCCCTAGCGGAGAGCTCCTACAATGAGCAGTTCTTC.

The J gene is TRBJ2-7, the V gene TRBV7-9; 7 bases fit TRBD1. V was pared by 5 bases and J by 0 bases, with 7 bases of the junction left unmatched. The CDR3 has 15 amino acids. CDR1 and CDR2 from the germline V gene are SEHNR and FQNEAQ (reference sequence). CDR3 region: CASSPLTGNSYEQYF. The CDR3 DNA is TGTGCCAGCAGCCCTCTGACAGGGAACTCCTACGAGCAGTACTTC. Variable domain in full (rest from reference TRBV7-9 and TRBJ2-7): DTGVSQNPRHKITKRGQNVTFRCDPISEHNRLYWYRQTLGQGPEFLTYFQNEAQLEKSRLLSDRFSAERPKGSFSTLEIQRTEQGDSAMYLCASSPLTGNSYEQYFGPGTRLTVT.

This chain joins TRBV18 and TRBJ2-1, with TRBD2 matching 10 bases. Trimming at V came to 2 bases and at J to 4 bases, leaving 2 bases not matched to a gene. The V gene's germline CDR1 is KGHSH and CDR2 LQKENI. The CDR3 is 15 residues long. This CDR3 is CASSPSGRGYNEQFF. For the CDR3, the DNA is TGTGCCAGCTCACCAAGCGGGAGGGGTTACAATGAGCAGTTCTTC.

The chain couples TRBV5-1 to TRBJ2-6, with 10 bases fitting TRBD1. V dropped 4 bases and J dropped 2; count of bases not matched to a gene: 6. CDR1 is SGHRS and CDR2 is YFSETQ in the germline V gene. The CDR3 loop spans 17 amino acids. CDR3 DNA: TGCGCCAGCAGCGGGACAGGGGCCTACCCTGGGGCCAACGTCCTGACTTTC. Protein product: CASSGTGAYPGANVLTF. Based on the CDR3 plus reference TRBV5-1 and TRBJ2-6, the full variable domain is KAGVTQTPRYLIKTRGQQVTLSCSPISGHRSVSWYQQTPGQGLQFLFEYFSETQRNKGNFPGRFSGRQFSNSRSEMNVSTLELGDSALYLCASSGTGAYPGANVLTFGAGSRLTVL.

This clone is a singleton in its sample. In DNA form, the CDR3 reads TGTGCCATCAGTGAGTCTGGCGGGGGCTACAATGAGCAGTTCTTC. It yields the protein CAISESGGGYNEQFF. The rearrangement joins TRBV10-3 to TRBJ2-1, with 7 bases that match TRBD2. The germline CDR1 and CDR2 sequences are ENHRY and SYGVKD. The V and J ends lost 0 bases and 3 bases, in that order; junction bases with no gene match: 2. CDR3 length: 15 amino acids.

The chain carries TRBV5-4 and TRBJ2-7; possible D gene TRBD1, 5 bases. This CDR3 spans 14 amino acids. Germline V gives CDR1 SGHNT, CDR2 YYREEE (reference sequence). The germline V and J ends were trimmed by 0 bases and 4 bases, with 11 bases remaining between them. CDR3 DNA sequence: TGTGCCAGCAGCTTGGAATTACAGGAGTACGAGCAGTACTTC. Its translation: CASSLELQEYEQYF.

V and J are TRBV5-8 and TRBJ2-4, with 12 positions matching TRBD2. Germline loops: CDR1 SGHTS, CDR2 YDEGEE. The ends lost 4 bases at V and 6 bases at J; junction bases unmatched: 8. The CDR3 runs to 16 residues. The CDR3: CASSQGLAGPGNIQYF. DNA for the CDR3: TGTGCCAGCAGCCAGGGACTAGCGGGCCCGGGAAACATTCAGTACTTC.

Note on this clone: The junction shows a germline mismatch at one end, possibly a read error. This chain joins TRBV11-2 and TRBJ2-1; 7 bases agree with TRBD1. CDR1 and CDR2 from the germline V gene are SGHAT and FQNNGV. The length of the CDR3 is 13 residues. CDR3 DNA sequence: TGTGCCAGCAGCTTGACCACCGGGACAGACTTCCTCTTC. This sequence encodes CASSLTTGTDFLF.

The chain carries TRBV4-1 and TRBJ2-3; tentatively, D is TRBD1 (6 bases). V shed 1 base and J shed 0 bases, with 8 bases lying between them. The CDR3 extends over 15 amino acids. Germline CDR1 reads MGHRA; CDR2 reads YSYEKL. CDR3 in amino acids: CASSQGQASTDTQYF. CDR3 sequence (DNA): TGCGCCAGCAGCCAAGGACAGGCAAGCACAGATACGCAGTATTTT.

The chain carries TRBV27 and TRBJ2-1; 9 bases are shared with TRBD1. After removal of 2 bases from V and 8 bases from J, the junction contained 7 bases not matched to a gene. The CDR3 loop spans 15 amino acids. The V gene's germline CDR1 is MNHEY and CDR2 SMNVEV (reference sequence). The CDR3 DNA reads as TGTGCCAGCAGTTTAATCGGGACAGGGTTCGATGAGCAGTTCTTC. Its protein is CASSLIGTGFDEQFF.

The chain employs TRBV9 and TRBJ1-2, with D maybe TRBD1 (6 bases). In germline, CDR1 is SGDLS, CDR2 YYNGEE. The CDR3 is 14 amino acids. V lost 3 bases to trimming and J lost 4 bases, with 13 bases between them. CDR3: CASSETDSVYGYTF. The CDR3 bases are TGTGCCAGCAGCGAAACGGACAGTGTCTATGGCTACACCTTC.

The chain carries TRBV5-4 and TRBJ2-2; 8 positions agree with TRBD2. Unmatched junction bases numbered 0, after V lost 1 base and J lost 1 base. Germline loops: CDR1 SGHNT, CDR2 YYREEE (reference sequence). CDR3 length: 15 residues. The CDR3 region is CASSLLAGNTGELFF. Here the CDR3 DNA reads TGTGCCAGCAGCTTGCTAGCGGGGAACACCGGGGAGCTGTTTTTT.

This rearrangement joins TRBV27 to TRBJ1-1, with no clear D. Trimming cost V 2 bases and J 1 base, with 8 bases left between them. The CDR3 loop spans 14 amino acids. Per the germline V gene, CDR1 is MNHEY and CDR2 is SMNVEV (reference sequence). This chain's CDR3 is CASSLIGENTEAFF. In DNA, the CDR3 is TGTGCCAGCAGTTTAATCGGAGAGAACACTGAAGCTTTCTTT.